This TCR beta chain was identified in a study of blood T cell repertoires in COVID-19. Study-wide context: COVID-19 samples, acute and convalescent, were from the United States, Italy and Spain. Sources were T cells, B-cell-depleted T cells, or PBMCs; the material itself was cDNA or gDNA.

Per the original methods: For nucleated cells, counts were estimated from reference gene primer amplification. Libraries were prepared by immunoSEQ multiplex PCR; TCRdb keeps only in-frame clonotypes and omits some of them. The V and J calls and clone size are taken from that table; D and trimming were inferred from the DNA. The sample has just over 250,000 clones, about 90% seen once; the top ten hold approximately 2.3%. The junction had 2 bases not matched to a gene; V was cut back by 4 bases and J by 3 bases. Looked up from germline, CDR1 is LGHDT and CDR2 is YNNKEL (reference sequence). The CDR3 covers 13 residues.

The chain joins TRBV3-1 (or the pseudogene TRBV3-2) to TRBJ1-1, with 7 bases identical to TRBD1. The receptor's source is a woman aged 45-65 years with acute or convalescent COVID-19. Sample: peripheral blood. Written as DNA, the CDR3 is TGTGCCAGCAGCCTTACAGGGGACACTGAAGCTTTCTTT. It specifies CASSLTGDTEAFF.